A selection of T cell receptor beta chains follows, all from one sample in a study of blood T cell repertoires in COVID-19. Profiling relied on immunoSEQ multiplex PCR, and the TCRdb table lists in-frame clones only, not all of them. Of fewer than 150,000 clones in the sample, roughly 89% were seen once. Specimen: peripheral blood. The receptors derive from a woman aged 40-49 years with acute or convalescent COVID-19. Both conserved end residues are part of each CDR3. The D gene is left open where the match is weak. The size field is filled for only some rows; it gives once, few, many or a size class.

v_call: TRBV2
clone_size: once
d_call: .
j_call: TRBJ1-1
cdr3_nt: TGTGCCAGCAACCTGGGGGCAAACTCTAACACTGAAGCTTTCTTT
cdr3_aa: CASNLGANSNTEAFF

v_call: TRBV6-2/TRBV6-3
clone_size: .
d_call: .
j_call: TRBJ2-5
cdr3_nt: TGTGCCAGCAGTCCGGCGTGGACAGCCCCAGAGACCCAGTACTTC
cdr3_aa: CASSPAWTAPETQYF

v_call: TRBV28
clone_size: once
d_call: .
j_call: TRBJ1-4
cdr3_nt: TGTGCCAGCAGTTTCTCCACAGGGAGAGGAGAAAAACTGTTTTTT
cdr3_aa: CASSFSTGRGEKLFF

v_call: TRBV21-1
clone_size: .
d_call: .
j_call: TRBJ2-5
cdr3_nt: TGTGCCAGCAAAAAAGCACAACTCGACAACCAAGAGACCCAGTACTTC
cdr3_aa: CASKKAQLDNQETQYF

v_call: TRBV27
clone_size: .
d_call: .
j_call: TRBJ1-2
cdr3_nt: TGTGCCAGCAGTTCCCGGCAGGATGGCTACACCTTC
cdr3_aa: CASSSRQDGYTF

v_call: TRBV24-1
clone_size: .
d_call: TRBD2
j_call: TRBJ2-3
cdr3_nt: TGTGCCACCAGTGACGGGGGGACGGATACGCAGTATTTT
cdr3_aa: CATSDGGTDTQYF

v_call: TRBV19
clone_size: .
d_call: TRBD1
j_call: TRBJ1-2
cdr3_nt: TGTGCCAGTAGTATTAGACAGGGGGATGGCTACACCTTC
cdr3_aa: CASSIRQGDGYTF

v_call: TRBV5-1
clone_size: .
d_call: .
j_call: TRBJ1-5
cdr3_nt: TGCGCCAGCAGCCCGAGGGCCCCAAGTAGCAATCAGCCCCAGCATTTT
cdr3_aa: CASSPRAPSSNQPQHF

v_call: TRBV10-3
clone_size: .
d_call: .
j_call: TRBJ1-4
cdr3_nt: TGTGCCATCAGTGAAGACAGTACTAATGAAAAACTGTTTTTT
cdr3_aa: CAISEDSTNEKLFF

v_call: TRBV14
clone_size: .
d_call: .
j_call: TRBJ2-7
cdr3_nt: TGTGCCAGCAGCCATCCGTTGGCCGGGATGTACGAGCAGTACTTC
cdr3_aa: CASSHPLAGMYEQYF

v_call: TRBV5-1
clone_size: .
d_call: .
j_call: TRBJ1-1
cdr3_nt: TGCGCCAGCAGCTCCTTGACAGGGAACACTGAAGCTTTCTTT
cdr3_aa: CASSSLTGNTEAFF

v_call: TRBV6-5
clone_size: .
d_call: .
j_call: TRBJ1-1
cdr3_nt: TGTGCCAGCAGTCGTGACCGGGACACCCCTGGAGCTTTCTTT
cdr3_aa: CASSRDRDTPGAFF

v_call: TRBV5-4
clone_size: .
d_call: TRBD1
j_call: TRBJ2-7
cdr3_nt: TGTGCCAGCAGCTCGGGACAGCTGAGCTCCTACGAGCAGTACTTC
cdr3_aa: CASSSGQLSSYEQYF

v_call: TRBV19
clone_size: .
d_call: .
j_call: TRBJ2-6
cdr3_nt: TGTGCCAGTAGAAAAGGGACTGGGGAAGGGCTCGGGGCCAACGTCCTGACTTTC
cdr3_aa: CASRKGTGEGLGANVLTF

v_call: TRBV2
clone_size: .
d_call: TRBD2
j_call: TRBJ2-5
cdr3_nt: TGTGCCAGCAGTGAGAGTCTAGCGGGGGGGTGGCAAGAGACCCAGTACTTC
cdr3_aa: CASSESLAGGWQETQYF

v_call: TRBV7-9
clone_size: .
d_call: .
j_call: TRBJ2-1
cdr3_nt: TGTGCCAGCAACCTCCCGGAGATGGGCTCCTACAATGAGCAGTTCTTC
cdr3_aa: CASNLPEMGSYNEQFF

v_call: TRBV4-2
clone_size: .
d_call: .
j_call: TRBJ2-5
cdr3_nt: TGTGCCAGCAGCCAAGGGGGGACTGTCCAAGAGACCCAGTACTTC
cdr3_aa: CASSQGGTVQETQYF

v_call: TRBV7-2
clone_size: .
d_call: TRBD2
j_call: TRBJ2-7
cdr3_nt: TGTGCCAGCAGCTTAGAGGGGACTAGCGGGAGATACGAGCAGTACTTC
cdr3_aa: CASSLEGTSGRYEQYF

v_call: TRBV7-8
clone_size: .
d_call: .
j_call: TRBJ1-5
cdr3_nt: TGTGCCAGCAGCCCCCTAGCTATTAGCAATCAGCCCCAGCATTTT
cdr3_aa: CASSPLAISNQPQHF

v_call: TRBV6-5
clone_size: .
d_call: .
j_call: TRBJ1-5
cdr3_nt: TGTGCCAGCACCAATTTTGCAGGATCACAGCCCCAGCATTTT
cdr3_aa: CASTNFAGSQPQHF

v_call: TRBV19
clone_size: .
d_call: TRBD1
j_call: TRBJ1-5
cdr3_nt: TGTGCCAGTAGTATAAACAGGGGGCCGGAGATTCAGCATTTT
cdr3_aa: CASSINRGPEIQHF

v_call: TRBV21-1
clone_size: .
d_call: .
j_call: TRBJ1-2
cdr3_nt: TGTGCCAGCAGCAAACCTCTATCCTCTAACTATGGCTACACCTTC
cdr3_aa: CASSKPLSSNYGYTF

v_call: TRBV5-4
clone_size: few
d_call: TRBD2
j_call: TRBJ2-3
cdr3_nt: TGTGCCAGCAGGTGGGGACTAGCCAACACAGATACGCAGTATTTT
cdr3_aa: CASRWGLANTDTQYF

v_call: TRBV18
clone_size: .
d_call: TRBD2
j_call: TRBJ2-1
cdr3_nt: TGTGCCAGCTCACCACCGAAGACCATGGGTAGCGGGGCGGGATTATACAATGAGCAGTTCTTC
cdr3_aa: CASSPPKTMGSGAGLYNEQFF

v_call: TRBV6-5
clone_size: .
d_call: .
j_call: TRBJ2-3
cdr3_nt: TGTGCCAGCAGTTACGACAGGAGCACAGATACGCAGTATTTT
cdr3_aa: CASSYDRSTDTQYF

v_call: TRBV28
clone_size: .
d_call: TRBD1
j_call: TRBJ1-2
cdr3_nt: TGTGCCAGCAGGGGAGGGACAGGGGGTAGAGGTGGCTACACCTTC
cdr3_aa: CASRGGTGGRGGYTF

v_call: TRBV7-2
clone_size: .
d_call: .
j_call: TRBJ2-3
cdr3_nt: TGTGCCAGCTCCCCGGGCACAGATACGCAGTATTTT
cdr3_aa: CASSPGTDTQYF

v_call: TRBV6-2/TRBV6-3
clone_size: .
d_call: TRBD2
j_call: TRBJ2-7
cdr3_nt: TGTGCCAGCAGTCCCCCAGTGGGGGGGACTAGACCCTACGAGCAGTACTTC
cdr3_aa: CASSPPVGGTRPYEQYF

v_call: TRBV4-1
clone_size: .
d_call: .
j_call: TRBJ1-5
cdr3_nt: TGCGCCAGCAGCCAAGAGCGGGGCTATAGCAATCAGCCCCAGCATTTT
cdr3_aa: CASSQERGYSNQPQHF

v_call: TRBV28
clone_size: .
d_call: .
j_call: TRBJ1-2
cdr3_nt: TGTGCCAGCAGTTTTCAGAACTATGGCTACACCTTC
cdr3_aa: CASSFQNYGYTF

v_call: TRBV30
clone_size: .
d_call: TRBD1
j_call: TRBJ1-4
cdr3_nt: TGTGCCTGGAAAACCCGGACAGGAGCATATTTT
cdr3_aa: CAWKTRTGAYF

v_call: TRBV11-2
clone_size: .
d_call: TRBD1
j_call: TRBJ1-5
cdr3_nt: TGTGCCAGCAGCCGCGGGACAGGGTCAAATCAGCCCCAGCATTTT
cdr3_aa: CASSRGTGSNQPQHF

v_call: TRBV30
clone_size: once
d_call: .
j_call: TRBJ1-5
cdr3_nt: TGTGCCTGGAGTGCCTTGACAGGTAGCAATCAGCCCCAGCATTTT
cdr3_aa: CAWSALTGSNQPQHF

v_call: TRBV6-5
clone_size: .
d_call: .
j_call: TRBJ2-3
cdr3_nt: TGTGCCAGCAGTTACTGGAGTAGGGGATCAGATACGCAGTATTTT
cdr3_aa: CASSYWSRGSDTQYF

v_call: TRBV6-5
clone_size: few
d_call: TRBD2
j_call: TRBJ2-1
cdr3_nt: TGTGCCAGCAGTTACGGGACTAGCGGGGGCAATGAGCAGTTCTTC
cdr3_aa: CASSYGTSGGNEQFF

v_call: TRBV19
clone_size: once
d_call: TRBD2
j_call: TRBJ2-3
cdr3_nt: TGTGCCAGCTCACGAACTAGCGGGAGTTGGGATACGCAGTATTTT
cdr3_aa: CASSRTSGSWDTQYF

v_call: TRBV6-5
clone_size: .
d_call: TRBD1
j_call: TRBJ2-3
cdr3_nt: TGTGCCAGCAGTTTACAGGGGGCAGAGACAGATACGCAGTATTTT
cdr3_aa: CASSLQGAETDTQYF

v_call: TRBV4-3
clone_size: .
d_call: .
j_call: TRBJ2-2
cdr3_nt: TGCGCCAGCAGCCAAGGGTTAGAGACAGGGAACACCGGGGAGCTGTTTTTT
cdr3_aa: CASSQGLETGNTGELFF

v_call: TRBV5-6
clone_size: .
d_call: .
j_call: TRBJ1-6
cdr3_nt: TGTGCCAGCAGCTTAAGGTCAGGGTCGACACTCCACTTT
cdr3_aa: CASSLRSGSTLHF

v_call: TRBV6-2/TRBV6-3
clone_size: .
d_call: .
j_call: TRBJ2-3
cdr3_nt: TGTGCCAGCAGTTTTTTACACATAGCTACGCAGTATTTT
cdr3_aa: CASSFLHIATQYF

v_call: TRBV6-5
clone_size: .
d_call: .
j_call: TRBJ1-2
cdr3_nt: TGTGCCAGCAGGAGGGAAGGGAGAGGCAACTATGGCTACACCTTC
cdr3_aa: CASRREGRGNYGYTF

v_call: TRBV28
clone_size: .
d_call: .
j_call: TRBJ2-7
cdr3_nt: TGTGCCAGCAGTCCAAACGGACAGAACGAGCAGTACTTC
cdr3_aa: CASSPNGQNEQYF

v_call: TRBV6-6
clone_size: few
d_call: .
j_call: TRBJ1-2
cdr3_nt: TGTGCCAGCAGTTACTCGATCGGGGGTGGCTACACCTTC
cdr3_aa: CASSYSIGGGYTF

v_call: TRBV7-3
clone_size: .
d_call: .
j_call: TRBJ1-1
cdr3_nt: TGTGCCAGCAGCCCAGAGAACCATCTTCACGGGACTGAAGCTTTCTTT
cdr3_aa: CASSPENHLHGTEAFF

v_call: TRBV7-8
clone_size: .
d_call: TRBD2
j_call: TRBJ2-1
cdr3_nt: TGTGCCAGCAGCCCGAGGGGACTAGCGCGCGGGCACAATGAGCAGTTCTTC
cdr3_aa: CASSPRGLARGHNEQFF

v_call: TRBV30
clone_size: .
d_call: .
j_call: TRBJ1-2
cdr3_nt: TGTGCCTGGAGTTTTCCGGGGTCCTATGGCTACACCTTC
cdr3_aa: CAWSFPGSYGYTF

v_call: TRBV6-5
clone_size: .
d_call: TRBD1
j_call: TRBJ2-2
cdr3_nt: TGTGCCAGCAGTTACCAGACAGGGGGGCGGACCGGGGAGCTGTTTTTT
cdr3_aa: CASSYQTGGRTGELFF

v_call: TRBV27
clone_size: .
d_call: .
j_call: TRBJ1-2
cdr3_nt: TGTGCCAGCAGATTAACAGTTAACTATGGCTACACCTTC
cdr3_aa: CASRLTVNYGYTF

v_call: TRBV7-9
clone_size: .
d_call: .
j_call: TRBJ2-7
cdr3_nt: TGTGCCAGCAGCTTCGGCCCCGGAGGCTCCTACGAGCAGTACTTC
cdr3_aa: CASSFGPGGSYEQYF

v_call: TRBV12-3/TRBV12-4
clone_size: .
d_call: .
j_call: TRBJ2-4
cdr3_nt: TGTGCCAGCAGTTTACCCGGGAACATTCAGTACTTC
cdr3_aa: CASSLPGNIQYF

v_call: TRBV5-1
clone_size: .
d_call: .
j_call: TRBJ2-5
cdr3_nt: TGCGCCAGCAGCTTGGTGGTGGGGCCCCAAGAGACCCAGTACTTC
cdr3_aa: CASSLVVGPQETQYF

v_call: TRBV6-5
clone_size: .
d_call: .
j_call: TRBJ2-2
cdr3_nt: TGTGCCAGCAACCCGACAGACACCGGGGAGCTGTTTTTT
cdr3_aa: CASNPTDTGELFF

v_call: TRBV14
clone_size: .
d_call: .
j_call: TRBJ1-2
cdr3_nt: TGTGCCAGCAGCCAAGTACGCGGGCGGGGAAACTATGGCTACACCTTC
cdr3_aa: CASSQVRGRGNYGYTF

v_call: TRBV18
clone_size: .
d_call: TRBD2
j_call: TRBJ2-7
cdr3_nt: TGTGCCAGCTCCCCTCCTGCGGGAGGGCCAGGTGAGCAGTACTTC
cdr3_aa: CASSPPAGGPGEQYF